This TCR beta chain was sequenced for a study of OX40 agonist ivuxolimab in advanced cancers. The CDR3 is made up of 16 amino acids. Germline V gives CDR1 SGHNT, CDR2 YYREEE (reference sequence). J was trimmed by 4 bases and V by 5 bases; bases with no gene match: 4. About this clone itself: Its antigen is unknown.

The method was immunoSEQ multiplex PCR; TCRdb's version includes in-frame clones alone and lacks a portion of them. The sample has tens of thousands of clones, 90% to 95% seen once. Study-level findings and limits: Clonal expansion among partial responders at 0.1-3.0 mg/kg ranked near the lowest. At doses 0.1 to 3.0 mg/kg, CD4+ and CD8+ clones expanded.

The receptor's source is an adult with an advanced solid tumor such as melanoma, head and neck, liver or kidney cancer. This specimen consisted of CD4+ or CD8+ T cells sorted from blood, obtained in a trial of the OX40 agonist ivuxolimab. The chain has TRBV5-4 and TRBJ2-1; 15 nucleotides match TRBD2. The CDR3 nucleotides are TGTGCCAGCAGTTTTGGACTAGCGGGAGGGTACAATGAGCAGTTCTTC. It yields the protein CASSFGLAGGYNEQFF.